This passage covers 7 T cell receptor beta chains from one sample sequenced in a study of blood T cell repertoires in COVID-19. The method was immunoSEQ multiplex PCR; TCRdb's version includes in-frame clones alone and lacks a portion of them. The profile shows 270,000 or so clones, around 91% of them singletons. The sequenced sample was peripheral blood. The receptors derive from a woman aged 55-70 years with COVID-19, enrolled during active disease.

The gene calls are TRBV6-5 and TRBJ1-3; D is undetermined. Looked up from germline, CDR1 is MNHEY and CDR2 is SVGAGI. Between the trimmed V and J ends, which lost 7 bases and 0 bases, there was a span of 13 bases. This CDR3 spans 15 amino acids. CDR3 coding DNA: TGTGCCAGCACTCCGACACTTTCCTCTGGAAACACCATATATTTT. Its translation: CASTPTLSSGNTIYF.

As concerns this clone: Different DNA sequences within this sample yield the same CDR3. The chain employs TRBV5-1 and TRBJ1-2; 8 positions match TRBD1. J was trimmed by 3 bases and V by 4 bases; bases with no gene match: 5. In germline, CDR1 is SGHRS, CDR2 YFSETQ. The CDR3 runs to 14 residues. DNA for the CDR3: TGCGCCAGCAGCAGGGGACAGGCAGACTATGGCTACACCTTC. It translates to CASSRGQADYGYTF.

This sequence joins TRBV9 and TRBJ1-1, with D perhaps TRBD1 (5 bases). Germline CDR1 reads SGDLS; CDR2 reads YYNGEE. The CDR3 has 16 amino acids. Trimming took off 0 bases at V and 3 bases at J, with 15 bases between the two ends. CDR3 residues: CASSVESGVRYTEAFF. In DNA, the CDR3 is TGTGCCAGCAGCGTAGAATCGGGGGTCCGATACACTGAAGCTTTCTTT.

The chain combines TRBV11-3 with TRBJ2-3; 9 nucleotides align to TRBD1. Germline assignment: CDR1 SGHNT and CDR2 YENEEA. The CDR3 extends over 15 amino acids. The ends lost 5 bases at V and 2 bases at J; junction bases unmatched: 5. CDR3 coding DNA: TGTGCCAGCAGCCCCGGGACAGGGCACACAGATACGCAGTATTTT. Protein sequence: CASSPGTGHTDTQYF.

This chain's CDR3 is CASSLGTGSYNSPLHF. In nucleotides, the CDR3 is TGTGCCAGCAGCTTGGGAACGGGGTCCTATAATTCACCCCTCCACTTT. The chain carries TRBV5-6 and TRBJ1-6; no clear D gene. Trimming took off 0 bases at V and 1 base at J, with 8 bases between the two ends. CDR3 length: 16 residues. Germline CDR1 reads SGHDT; CDR2 reads YYEEEE.

The chain carries TRBV6-6 and TRBJ1-5, with a possible D match to TRBD1 (6 bases). V was trimmed by 2 bases and J by 4 bases, leaving 9 bases between them. Germline V gene sequence: CDR1 MNHNY, CDR2 SVGAGI (reference sequence). The CDR3 has 14 residues. Here the CDR3 reads CASSYPQGNQPQHF. In DNA form, the CDR3 reads TGTGCCAGCAGTTACCCCCAGGGGAATCAGCCCCAGCATTTT.

The V and J genes are TRBV2 and TRBJ2-3; 9 bases agree with TRBD1. V was clipped by 7 bases and J by 2 bases; unmatched bases: 10. Germline CDR1 SNHLY, CDR2 FYNNEI. This CDR3 is built from 16 residues. The CDR3 bases are TGTGCCAGCACCCCGGGGACAGGGAGATACACAGATACGCAGTATTTT. This translates into CASTPGTGRYTDTQYF.